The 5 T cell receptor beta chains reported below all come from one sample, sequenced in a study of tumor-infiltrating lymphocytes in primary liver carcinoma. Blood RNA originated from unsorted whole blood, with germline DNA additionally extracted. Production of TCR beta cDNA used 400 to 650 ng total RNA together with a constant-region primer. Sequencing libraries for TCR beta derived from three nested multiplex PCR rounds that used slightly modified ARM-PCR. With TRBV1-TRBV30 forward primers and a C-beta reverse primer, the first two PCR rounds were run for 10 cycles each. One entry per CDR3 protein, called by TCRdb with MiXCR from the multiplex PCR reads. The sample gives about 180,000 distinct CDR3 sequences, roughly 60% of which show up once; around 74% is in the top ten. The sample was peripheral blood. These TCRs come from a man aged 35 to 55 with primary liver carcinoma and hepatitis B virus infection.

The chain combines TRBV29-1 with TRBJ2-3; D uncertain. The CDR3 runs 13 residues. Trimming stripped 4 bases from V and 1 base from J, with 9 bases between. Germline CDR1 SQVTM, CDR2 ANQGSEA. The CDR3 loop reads CSVGQSGTDTQYF. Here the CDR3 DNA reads TGCAGCGTTGGGCAGAGTGGCACAGATACGCAGTATTTT.

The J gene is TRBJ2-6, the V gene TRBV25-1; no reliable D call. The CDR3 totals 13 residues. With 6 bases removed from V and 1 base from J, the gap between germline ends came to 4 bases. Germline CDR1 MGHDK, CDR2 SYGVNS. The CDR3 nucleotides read TGTGCCAGCAGGATATCTGGGGCCAACGTCCTGACTTTC. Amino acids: CASRISGANVLTF. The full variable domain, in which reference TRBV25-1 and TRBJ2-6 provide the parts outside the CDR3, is EADIYQTPRYLVIGTGKKITLECSQTMGHDKMYWYQQDPGMELHLIHYSYGVNSTEKGDLSSESTVSRIRTEHFPLTLESARPSHTSQYLCASRISGANVLTFGAGSRLTVL.

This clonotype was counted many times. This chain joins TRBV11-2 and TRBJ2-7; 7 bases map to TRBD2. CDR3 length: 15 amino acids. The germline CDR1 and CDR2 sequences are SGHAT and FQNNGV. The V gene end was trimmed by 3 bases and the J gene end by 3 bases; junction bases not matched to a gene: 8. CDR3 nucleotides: TGTGCCAGCAGCTTGGCCCCGGGCGGGGGCTACGAGCAGTACTTC. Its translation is CASSLAPGGGYEQYF.

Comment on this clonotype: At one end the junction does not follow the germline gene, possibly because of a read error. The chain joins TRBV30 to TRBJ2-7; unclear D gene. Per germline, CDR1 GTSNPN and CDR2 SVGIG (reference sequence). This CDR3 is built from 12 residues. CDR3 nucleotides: TGTGCCTGGAGTGACTTACTGAACGAGCAGTATTTC. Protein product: CAWSDLLNEQYF.

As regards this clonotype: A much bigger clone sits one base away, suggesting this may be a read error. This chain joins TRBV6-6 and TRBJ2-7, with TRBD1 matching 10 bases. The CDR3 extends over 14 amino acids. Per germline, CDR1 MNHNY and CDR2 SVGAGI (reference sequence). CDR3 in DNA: TGTGCCAGCGGACAGGGGGATATAGCCTACGAGCACTACTTC. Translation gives CASGQGDIAYEHYF.